This TCR beta chain stems from a study of T cell clonality in common variable immunodeficiency. Regarding the study as a whole: Patient heterogeneity in the CVID cohort limited correlations between repertoire features and clinical complications.

CVID and control samples used equivalent genomic DNA input. The repertoire was sequenced with immunoSEQ multiplex PCR; TCRdb's copy has only in-frame clones and lacks some. The sample shows about 39,000 clones, none of them appearing just once. Blood samples were heparinized, roughly 5 to 8 ml per donor. Trimming removed 1 base at V and 2 bases at J, with 14 bases between. Germline CDR1 and CDR2: SQVTM and ANQGSEA. This CDR3 has 15 residues. Ten or more counts support this clone. Antigen: not known. The missing CDR3 end, 3 residues past where the read stops, is filled in from the germline J gene. The clonotype comes from a person between 18 and 75 years old in good health. The gene calls are TRBV29-1 and TRBJ1-2; D remains unclear. The sample taken for sequencing was peripheral blood mononuclear cells. The covered CDR3 bases are TGCAGCGTTGAAGGGGTGCGGAATCTAAACTATGGC. Translation: CSVEGVRNLNYG. Given in full, the CDR3 is CSVEGVRNLNYGYTF.